The rows below give T cell receptor beta chains drawn from one sample of a study of T cell repertoires in cytomegalovirus infection. TCRdb reanalysed the reads using MiXCR and keeps one entry per CDR3 protein. The table shows about 330,000 distinct CDR3 sequences, with roughly 34% occurring only once. For these TCRs, the target antigens are not known. The material sequenced was cultured PBMCs, taken from culture after CMV antigen stimulation. Receptors originate from a human donor in good health (CMV status not recorded). Some clones in this sample may be carry-over from other donors' samples. The CDR3 runs from the conserved cysteine through the conserved F or W. D genes are given only for firm matches. A clone size is listed for some rows: how often the clone was seen (once, few, many), or a class if it is expanded.

>-|TRBD2|16|TRBJ2-2|TRBV19
CASTRSGLADTGELFF
TGTGCCAGTACTAGATCGGGACTAGCGGACACCGGGGAGCTGTTTTTT
>few|-|14|TRBJ2-2|TRBV11-2
CASSFIGHTGELFF
TGTGCCAGCAGCTTTATCGGCCACACCGGGGAGCTGTTTTTT
>-|-|16|TRBJ1-2|TRBV19
CASSPANRGRIYGYTF
TGTGCCAGTAGCCCCGCAAACCGCGGGAGAATCTATGGCTACACCTTC
>-|TRBD1|15|TRBJ1-5|TRBV20-1
CSASPSGQDHRPQHF
TGCAGTGCTAGCCCCTCCGGACAGGACCATCGACCCCAGCATTTT
>-|-|13|TRBJ1-1|TRBV7-2
CASSATGYTEAFF
TGTGCCAGCAGCGCTACAGGGTACACTGAAGCTTTCTTT
>few|-|13|TRBJ2-5|TRBV7-8
CASSYRVTETQYF
TGTGCCAGCAGCTACAGGGTTACGGAGACCCAGTACTTC
>-|TRBD1|19|TRBJ1-1|TRBV7-2
CASSLGRDRAGWGNTEAFF
TGTGCCAGCAGCTTAGGGAGGGACAGGGCGGGATGGGGAAACACTGAAGCTTTCTTT
>-|-|15|TRBJ2-7|TRBV10-3
CAISEGARVWNEQYF
TGTGCCATCAGTGAGGGGGCGCGGGTTTGGAACGAGCAGTACTTC
>-|TRBD1|13|TRBJ1-6|TRBV11-2
CASRRDRDSPLHF
TGTGCCAGCAGACGGGACAGGGATTCACCCCTCCACTTT
>-|-|17|TRBJ2-3|TRBV4-3
CASSRGGGGRGTDTQYF
TGCGCCAGCAGCCGAGGTGGTGGGGGGAGGGGGACAGATACGCAGTATTTT
>-|-|11|TRBJ1-4|TRBV20-1
CSAMRLEKLFF
TGCAGTGCTATGAGGCTTGAAAAACTGTTTTTT
>few|-|15|TRBJ2-1|TRBV15
CATSRDPGTPNEQFF
TGTGCCACCAGCAGAGATCCCGGGACACCCAATGAGCAGTTCTTC
>once|-|15|TRBJ1-5|TRBV11-1
CASSLSGDGNQPQHF
TGTGCCAGCAGCTTGTCAGGGGATGGCAATCAGCCCCAGCATTTT
>few|-|15|TRBJ2-2|TRBV7-2
CASSHGGVNTGELFF
TGTGCCAGCAGCCACGGTGGGGTCAACACCGGGGAGCTGTTTTTT
>-|-|14|TRBJ1-4|TRBV19
CASSQRPSNEKLFF
TGTGCCAGTAGCCAGCGACCGTCTAATGAAAAACTGTTTTTT
>-|TRBD1|16|TRBJ1-2|TRBV28
CASSSRQGRGEYGYTF
TGTGCCAGCAGTTCACGACAGGGACGAGGGGAGTATGGCTACACCTTC
>few|-|11|TRBJ1-2|TRBV7-9
CASSKGGGYTF
TGTGCCAGCAGCAAGGGAGGAGGCTACACCTTC
>-|-|15|TRBJ2-1|TRBV4-3
CASSPGRVRGNEQFF
TGCGCCAGCAGCCCAGGAAGGGTGCGGGGCAATGAGCAGTTCTTC
>-|TRBD2|16|TRBJ2-5|TRBV5-4
CAYKGLAGDVQETQYF
TGTGCCTATAAGGGACTAGCGGGAGATGTCCAAGAGACCCAGTACTTC
>-|-|14|TRBJ2-1|TRBV20-1
CSAMNRVAYNEQFF
TGCAGTGCTATGAACAGGGTAGCCTACAATGAGCAGTTCTTC
>-|TRBD1|16|TRBJ1-5|TRBV19
CASSFYGTAPAQPQHF
TGTGCCAGTAGTTTTTATGGGACAGCGCCAGCCCAGCCCCAGCATTTT
>-|-|15|TRBJ1-2|TRBV6-1
CASSDPGGPGYGYTF
TGTGCCAGCAGTGACCCCGGGGGGCCTGGGTATGGCTACACCTTC
>-|TRBD2|16|TRBJ2-1|TRBV5-3
CASSLEGLAIHNEQFF
TGTGCCAGCAGCTTGGAAGGACTAGCGATCCACAATGAGCAGTTCTTC
>many|-|14|TRBJ1-4|TRBV7-2
CASRPGGSNEKLFF
TGTGCCAGCAGACCCGGGGGGTCGAATGAGAAACTGTTTTTT
>few|-|16|TRBJ2-2|TRBV11-2
CASTEIWGGGTGELFF
TGTGCCAGCACCGAAATCTGGGGAGGGGGCACCGGGGAGCTGTTTTTT
>-|TRBD2|15|TRBJ2-1|TRBV7-4
CASRSLAGGPDEQFF
TGTGCCAGCCGTTCACTAGCGGGAGGGCCGGATGAGCAGTTCTTC
>-|-|13|TRBJ1-1|TRBV10-3
CAISEAANTEAFF
TGTGCCATCAGTGAAGCAGCGAACACTGAAGCTTTCTTT
>few|-|11|TRBJ2-1|TRBV29-1
CSVPFYNEQFF
TGCAGCGTCCCTTTCTACAATGAGCAGTTCTTC
>-|TRBD2|16|TRBJ2-7|TRBV25-1
CASSDTISGTPYEQYF
TGTGCCAGCAGTGATACGATTAGCGGGACCCCCTACGAGCAGTACTTC
>few|TRBD1|14|TRBJ1-1|TRBV11-3
CASRLQGADTEAFF
TGTGCCAGCAGATTACAGGGGGCGGACACTGAAGCTTTCTTT
>once|-|15|TRBJ1-2|TRBV4-1
CASSHLRSRFYGYTF
TGCGCCAGCAGCCACCTCAGGTCCCGCTTCTATGGCTACACCTTC
>-|TRBD2|14|TRBJ2-1|TRBV20-1
CSAPGTSGTHEQFF
TGCAGTGCGCCCGGGACTAGCGGGACTCATGAGCAGTTCTTC
>-|TRBD1|15|TRBJ2-5|TRBV5-5
CASSLLTGGSETQYF
TGTGCCAGCAGCCTATTGACAGGGGGCTCGGAGACCCAGTACTTC
>few|-|15|TRBJ2-7|TRBV28
CASSLYRRGSYEQYF
TGTGCCAGCAGTTTGTATCGTCGCGGTTCCTACGAGCAGTACTTC
>-|-|18|TRBJ1-1|TRBV6-2/TRBV6-3
CASSYSLRSYRMNTEAFF
TGTGCCAGCAGTTACTCCCTCAGAAGTTACAGGATGAACACTGAAGCTTTCTTT
>-|-|14|TRBJ2-1|TRBV6-2/TRBV6-3
CASRAGIVGIEQFF
TGTGCCAGCAGAGCTGGAATCGTAGGTATTGAGCAGTTCTTC
>many|-|18|TRBJ1-1|TRBV7-6
CASSLFSPQSRTNTEAFF
TGTGCCAGCAGCTTATTTTCCCCACAGAGTCGAACGAACACTGAAGCTTTCTTT
>few|-|13|TRBJ2-1|TRBV5-1
CASSFEGGNEQFF
TGCGCCAGCAGCTTCGAGGGGGGCAATGAGCAGTTCTTC
>-|-|16|TRBJ1-2|TRBV20-1
CSARASFGGTNYGYTF
TGCAGTGCTAGGGCCTCTTTTGGGGGTACTAACTATGGCTACACCTTC
>-|TRBD1|13|TRBJ2-7|TRBV12-3/TRBV12-4
CASTGQGQYEQYF
TGTGCCAGCACCGGACAGGGGCAGTACGAGCAGTACTTC